The clone carrying this T cell receptor beta chain was seen once. CDR1 is MNHEY, CDR2 SVGAGI, per germline. The length of the CDR3 is 12 residues. Trimming stripped 6 bases from V and 6 bases from J, with 11 bases between. The sample originates from a study of blood T cell repertoires in COVID-19. Study details: Researchers got acute and convalescent COVID-19 samples from the United States, Italy and Spain. Sources were T cells, B-cell-depleted T cells, or PBMCs; the material itself was cDNA or gDNA.

Clones were sequenced by immunoSEQ multiplex PCR, and TCRdb holds only the in-frame ones, with some missing. The sample shows about 98,000 clones, approximately 72% of them seen only once. The TCR sequence derives from a man aged 70 or older with acute or convalescent COVID-19. What was sequenced was peripheral blood. The rearrangement links TRBV6-5 to TRBJ1-1, with D tentatively TRBD1 (6 bases). In DNA form, the CDR3 reads TGTGCCAGCAGACCGACAGGCTCTGAAGCTTTCTTT. Encoded protein: CASRPTGSEAFF.